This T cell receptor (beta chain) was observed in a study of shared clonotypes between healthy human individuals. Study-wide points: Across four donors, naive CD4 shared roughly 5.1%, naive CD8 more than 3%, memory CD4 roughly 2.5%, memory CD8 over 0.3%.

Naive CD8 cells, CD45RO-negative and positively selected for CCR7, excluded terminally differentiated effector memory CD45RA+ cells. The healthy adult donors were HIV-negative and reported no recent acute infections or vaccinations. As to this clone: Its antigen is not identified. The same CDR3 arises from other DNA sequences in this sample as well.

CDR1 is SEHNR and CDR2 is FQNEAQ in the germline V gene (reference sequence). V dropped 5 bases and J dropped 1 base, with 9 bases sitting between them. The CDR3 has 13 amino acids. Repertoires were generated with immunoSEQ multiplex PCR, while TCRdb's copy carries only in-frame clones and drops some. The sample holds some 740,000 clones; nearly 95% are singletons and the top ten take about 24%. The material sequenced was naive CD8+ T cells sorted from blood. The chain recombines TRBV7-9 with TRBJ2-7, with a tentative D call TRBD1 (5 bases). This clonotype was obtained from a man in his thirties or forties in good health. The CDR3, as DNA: TGTGCCAGCAGCCGCAGGGATTCCTACGAGCAGTACTTC. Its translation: CASSRRDSYEQYF.